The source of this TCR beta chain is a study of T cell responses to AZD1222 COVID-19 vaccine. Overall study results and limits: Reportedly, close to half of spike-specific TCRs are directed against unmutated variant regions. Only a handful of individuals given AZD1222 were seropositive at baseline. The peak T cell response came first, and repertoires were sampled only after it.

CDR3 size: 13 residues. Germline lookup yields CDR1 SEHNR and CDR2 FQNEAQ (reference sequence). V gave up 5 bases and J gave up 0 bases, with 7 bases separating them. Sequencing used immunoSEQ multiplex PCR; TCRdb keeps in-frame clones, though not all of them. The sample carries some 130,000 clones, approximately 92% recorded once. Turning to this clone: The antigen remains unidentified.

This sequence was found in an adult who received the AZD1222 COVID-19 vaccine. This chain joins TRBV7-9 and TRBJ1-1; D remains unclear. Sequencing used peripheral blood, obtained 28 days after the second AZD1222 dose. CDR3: CASSLSMNTEAFF. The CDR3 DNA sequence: TGTGCCAGCAGCCTGAGTATGAACACTGAAGCTTTCTTT.